This is a list of T cell receptor beta chains from one sample in a study of blood T cells in healthy people across ages. TCRdb re-called the 5' RACE reads with MiXCR, one entry per CDR3 protein. The table records about 1,400,000 distinct CDR3 sequences, around 55% of them present only once. The sample was blood. Every receptor here comes from a man aged 18-30 years in good health. Each CDR3 is given with its conserved first and last residue. A row's size may be missing; if present it is once, few, many or a size class.

v_gene | abundance | CDR3aa
TRBV4-1 | NA | CASSGTRGPLWVEQFF
TRBV4-1 | NA | CASSSPQSGETQYF
TRBV7-2 | NA | CASSLLVGYTF
TRBV24-1 | once | CATSEPDGGGQYF
TRBV12-3/TRBV12-4 | NA | CASGQGVFEQYF
TRBV24-1 | NA | CATSETGTANTEAFF
TRBV4-2 | NA | CASGRTSDTGELFF
TRBV7-8 | NA | CASSTLGVPDTQYF
TRBV20-1 | NA | CSASARAKEADTQYF
TRBV6-1 | NA | CASSDLGPQGEAFF
TRBV27 | NA | CASSFTPGTSGELFF
TRBV27 | NA | CASSLEGAGAEPQHF
TRBV4-1 | NA | CASSSQGANEQYFGPGTGELFF
TRBV28 | NA | CASSFRDPWGEQFF
TRBV15 | NA | CATSRVYSSGANVLTF
TRBV5-1 | NA | CASSYGQGANYEQYF
TRBV20-1 | NA | CSEVAGFTDTQYF
TRBV7-2 | NA | CASSFLGSSYEQYF
TRBV6-6 | NA | CASIGGDTTDTQYF
TRBV25-1 | NA | CASSEYYLGVNEETQYF
TRBV5-1 | NA | CASSLGQGMMQFF
TRBV7-2 | NA | CASSLDQGIQYF
TRBV7-2 | few | CASSLPELFYEQYF
TRBV6-5 | NA | CASKQGSSNQPQHF
TRBV2 | NA | CASSVRTGVHQPQHF
TRBV20-1 | NA | CSARERGASDEQFF
TRBV29-1 | NA | CSVERGGFTEAFF
TRBV6-5 | NA | CASSYSKPFGTQYF
TRBV29-1 | few | CSVTGTSYEQYF
TRBV6-5 | NA | CASSYERAGGLSYNEQFF
TRBV2 | NA | CASRGTGKNTEAFF
TRBV6-5 | few | CASSFRLGTGREKLFF
TRBV19 | NA | CASPPAGLAVGLDTQYF
TRBV10-3 | few | CAISSGTNTDTQYF
TRBV12-3/TRBV12-4 | few | CASSPRPPPNEQFF
TRBV20-1 | NA | CSARALSGGLYEQYF
TRBV27 | NA | CASSLSPVGTGVDGYTF
TRBV4-3 | few | CASSRGQGAETQYF
TRBV5-1 | NA | CASSPGTTSYNEQFF
TRBV20-1 | NA | CSGNPSTNQETQYF
TRBV7-2 | few | CASSARLAGSTDTQYF
TRBV27 | few | CASSPEPSGQAFF
TRBV10-3 | NA | CAIGTVTQETQYF
TRBV6-2/TRBV6-3 | NA | CASQRGGNYEQYF
TRBV6-1 | NA | CASSPSRTVGTAKNIQYF
TRBV6-2/TRBV6-3 | NA | CASRKSSFSYNEQFF
TRBV29-1 | many | CSTGPTGGGDTQYF
TRBV5-1 | NA | CASSLRGTVEQFF
TRBV7-8 | NA | CASSNRDFYNEQFF
TRBV6-5 | few | CASSYSDRVSEAFF
TRBV2 | NA | CASSGQGSNNSPLHF
TRBV9 | NA | CASGDGRAGFYEQYF